This TCR beta chain was identified in a study of OX40 agonist ivuxolimab in advanced cancers. In terms of the full investigation: Ivuxolimab, which targeted the costimulatory receptor OX40 (CD134), was an agonistic, fully human IgG2 monoclonal antibody. Intravenous ivuxolimab was administered to patients every 2 weeks at six dose levels: 0.01, 0.1, 0.3, 1.5, 3 and 10 mg/kg. In the dose-escalation cohort, more than 80% of patients were male, and the mean age was roughly 60 years with a range of roughly 23 to 90. Of the roughly 54 patients in dose escalation, about 20 had hepatocellular carcinoma, about 15 had melanoma, 9 had renal cell carcinoma and 9 had head and neck cancer. The paper reports the monotherapy dose-escalation portion (N = 52 patients) of the phase I ivuxolimab trial. Prior anti-PD-1, anti-PD-L1 or anti-CTLA-4 therapy was permitted, and checkpoint inhibitors had been received by around 40% of dose-escalation patients. Partial responses occurred in three dose-escalation patients, of whom one had hepatocellular carcinoma and two had cutaneous melanoma. Peripheral TCRbeta sequencing aimed to test whether ivuxolimab altered TCR sequence diversity and caused clonal T-cell expansion. Broad study findings and their caveats: Low levels of normalized T-cell clonal expansion were also seen in some patients who did not respond. On average, CD8+ T cells showed more expanded clones than CD4+ T cells after ivuxolimab. The antigen specificity of the peripheral T cells that underwent clonal expansion was not determined. In the 0.1-3.0 mg/kg groups, partial responders were among the patients with the lowest normalized peripheral clonal expansion, particularly in CD8+ T cells. At doses of 0.1 to 3.0 mg/kg, clonal expansion of both CD4+ and CD8+ blood T cells was observed from baseline to week 6.

The trial excluded patients who had a history of autoimmune disease or who were on systemic immunosuppression. Peripheral blood for TCR sequencing was collected from all dose cohorts at baseline, on cycle 4 day 1, and on cycle 7 day 1. Samples were obtained from an open-label, multicenter, first-in-human phase I dose-escalation trial of ivuxolimab. The trial enrolled adults with locally advanced or metastatic head and neck squamous cell, hepatocellular, melanoma or renal cell carcinoma. Before TCR sequencing, CD4+ T cells and CD8+ T cells were sorted from peripheral blood as separate populations. From the cysteine through the phenylalanine, the CDR3 covers 13 amino acids. CDR3 DNA only is kept here, 39 bases in frame from base 1. Between the V and J ends, shortened by 4 bases and 8 bases respectively, the junction contains 14 bases. As encoded in the germline V gene, CDR1 is KGHSH while CDR2 is LQKENI.

In the case of this clone: No cognate antigen has been identified for it. Base-call qualities are not available, and no considerably larger clone is one nucleotide away.

To sequence the TCRbeta CDR3 region, genomic DNA was isolated from the sorted cells. The immunoSEQ Assay was used for sequencing of TCRbeta CDR3 regions. This is the immuneACCESS table as TCRdb keeps it, with only in-frame sequences that have V and J called. A part of the clones is gone; compared with another copy, unresolved V genes explain less than half, and the rest is unexplained. This sample gives around 57,000 clones in total; about nine tenths of them show up just once. 0.95% to 1.5% of the sample lies in the top ten. The specimen was CD4+ or CD8+ T cells sorted from blood, collected in a trial of the OX40 agonist ivuxolimab. The chain was built from TRBV18 and TRBJ1-2; too little of a D gene remains to name it. This receptor was taken from an adult with an advanced solid tumor such as melanoma, head and neck, liver or kidney cancer. In nucleotides, the sequence is TGTGCCAGCTCACGTGGACGGCTGGAGGGCTACACCTTC. This sequence encodes CASSRGRLEGYTF.